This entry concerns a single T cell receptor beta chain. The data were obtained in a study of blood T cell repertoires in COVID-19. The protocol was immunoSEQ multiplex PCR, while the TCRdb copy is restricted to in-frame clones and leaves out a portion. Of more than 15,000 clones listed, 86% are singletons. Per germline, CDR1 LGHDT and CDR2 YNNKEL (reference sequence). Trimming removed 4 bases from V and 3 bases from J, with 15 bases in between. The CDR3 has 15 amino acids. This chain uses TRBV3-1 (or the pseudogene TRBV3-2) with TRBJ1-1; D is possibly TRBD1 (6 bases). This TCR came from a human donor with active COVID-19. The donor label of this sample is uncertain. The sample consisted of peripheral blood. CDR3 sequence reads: CASSRGQLGDTEAFF. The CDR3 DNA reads TGTGCCAGCAGCCGTGGACAGTTGGGGGACACTGAAGCTTTCTTT.